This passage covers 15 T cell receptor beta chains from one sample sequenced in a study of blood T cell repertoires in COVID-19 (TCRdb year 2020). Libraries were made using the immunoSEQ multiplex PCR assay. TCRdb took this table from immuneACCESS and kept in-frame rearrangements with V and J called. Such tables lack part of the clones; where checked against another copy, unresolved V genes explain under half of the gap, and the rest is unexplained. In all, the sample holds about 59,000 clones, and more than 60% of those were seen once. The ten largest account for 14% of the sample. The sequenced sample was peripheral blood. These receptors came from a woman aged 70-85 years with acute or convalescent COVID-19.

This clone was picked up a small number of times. In DNA form, the CDR3 reads TGTGCCAGCAGCTTAGGACTAGCGGCGTCGTCCGGGGAGACCCAGTACTTC. The encoded protein is CASSLGLAASSGETQYF. The rearrangement joins TRBV7-2 to TRBJ2-5, with 9 bases lining up with TRBD2. Trimming removed 1 base from V and 5 bases from J; junction bases left unmatched: 11. Germline CDR1 SGHTA, CDR2 FQGNSA. The CDR3 is 17 residues long.

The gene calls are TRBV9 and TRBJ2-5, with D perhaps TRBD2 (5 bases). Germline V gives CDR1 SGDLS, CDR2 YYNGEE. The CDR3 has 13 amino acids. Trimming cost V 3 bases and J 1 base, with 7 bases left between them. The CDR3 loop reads CASSAGSQETQYF. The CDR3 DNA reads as TGTGCCAGCAGCGCGGGATCCCAAGAGACCCAGTACTTC.

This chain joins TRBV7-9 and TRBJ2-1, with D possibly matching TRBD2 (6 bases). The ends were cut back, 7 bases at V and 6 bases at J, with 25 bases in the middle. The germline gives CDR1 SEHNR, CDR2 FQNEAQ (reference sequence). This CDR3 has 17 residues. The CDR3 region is CASIQRAGGNRSNEQFF. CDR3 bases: TGTGCCAGCATCCAAAGGGCTGGGGGGAACCGGAGCAATGAGCAGTTCTTC.

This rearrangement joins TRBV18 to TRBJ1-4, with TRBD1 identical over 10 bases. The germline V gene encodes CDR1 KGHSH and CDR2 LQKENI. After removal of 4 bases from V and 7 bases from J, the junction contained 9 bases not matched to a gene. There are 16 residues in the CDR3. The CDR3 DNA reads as TGTGCCAGCTCACGCTCACCGACAGGGGGCGGTGAAAAACTGTTTTTT. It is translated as CASSRSPTGGGEKLFF.

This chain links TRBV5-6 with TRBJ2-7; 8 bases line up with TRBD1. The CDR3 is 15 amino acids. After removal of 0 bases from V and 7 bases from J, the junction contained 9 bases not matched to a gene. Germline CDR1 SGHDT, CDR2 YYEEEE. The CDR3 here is CASSLADRESGEQYV. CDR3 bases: TGTGCCAGCAGCTTGGCGGACAGGGAGTCTGGGGAGCAGTACGTC.

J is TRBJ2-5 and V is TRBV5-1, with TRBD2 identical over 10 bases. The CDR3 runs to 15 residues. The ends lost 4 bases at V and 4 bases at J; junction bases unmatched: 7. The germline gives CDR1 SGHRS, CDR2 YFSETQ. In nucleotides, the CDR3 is TGCGCCAGCAGCCCGAACCTAGCGGGAGTAGAGACCCAGTACTTC. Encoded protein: CASSPNLAGVETQYF.

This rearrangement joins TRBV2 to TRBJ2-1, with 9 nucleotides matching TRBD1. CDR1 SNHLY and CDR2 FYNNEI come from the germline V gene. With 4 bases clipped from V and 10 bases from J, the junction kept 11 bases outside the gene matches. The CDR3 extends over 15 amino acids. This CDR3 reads CASSAGTGKLREQFF. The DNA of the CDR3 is TGTGCCAGCAGTGCCGGGACAGGGAAGCTACGCGAGCAGTTCTTC.

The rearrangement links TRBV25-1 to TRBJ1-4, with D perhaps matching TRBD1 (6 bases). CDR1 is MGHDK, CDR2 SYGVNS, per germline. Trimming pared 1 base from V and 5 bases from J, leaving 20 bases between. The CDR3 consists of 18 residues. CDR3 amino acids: CASSESPTSQGQNEKLFF. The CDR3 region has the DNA TGTGCCAGCAGTGAATCCCCTACCTCTCAGGGGCAGAATGAAAAACTGTTTTTT. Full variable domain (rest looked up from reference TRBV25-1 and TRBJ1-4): EADIYQTPRYLVIGTGKKITLECSQTMGHDKMYWYQQDPGMELHLIHYSYGVNSTEKGDLSSESTVSRIRTEHFPLTLESARPSHTSQYLCASSESPTSQGQNEKLFFGSGTQLSVL.

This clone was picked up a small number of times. In DNA form, the CDR3 reads TGCGCCAGCAGCTTCAGGATGACGGGACTAGACAATGAGCAGTTCTTC. It codes for CASSFRMTGLDNEQFF. This chain links TRBV5-1 with TRBJ2-1, with 8 bases lining up with TRBD2. Germline CDR1 and CDR2: SGHRS and YFSETQ. The CDR3 extends over 16 amino acids. The V and J ends lost 2 bases and 5 bases, in that order; junction bases with no gene match: 9.

The CDR3 is CASSLQGYYGGYTF. In DNA, the CDR3 is TGTGCCAGCAGCTTACAAGGTTACTATGGTGGCTACACCTTC. J is TRBJ1-2 and V is TRBV5-6; D remains ambiguous. V gave up 2 bases and J gave up 7 bases, with 15 bases separating them. This CDR3 contains 14 residues. Germline V lookup: CDR1 SGHDT, CDR2 YYEEEE.

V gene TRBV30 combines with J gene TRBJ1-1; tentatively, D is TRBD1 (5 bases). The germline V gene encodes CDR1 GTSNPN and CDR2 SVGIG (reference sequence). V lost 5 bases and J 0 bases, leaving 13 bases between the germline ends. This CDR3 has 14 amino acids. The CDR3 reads CAWGRRGMNTEAFF. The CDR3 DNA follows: TGTGCCTGGGGGAGGAGGGGCATGAACACTGAAGCTTTCTTT.

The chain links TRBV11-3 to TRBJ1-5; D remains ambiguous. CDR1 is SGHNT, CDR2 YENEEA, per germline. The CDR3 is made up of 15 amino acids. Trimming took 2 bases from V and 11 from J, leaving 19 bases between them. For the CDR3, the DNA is TGTGCCAGCAGCTTACCTAGTGGGGAGCAATCAGCCCAGCATTTT. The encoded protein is CASSLPSGEQSAQHF.

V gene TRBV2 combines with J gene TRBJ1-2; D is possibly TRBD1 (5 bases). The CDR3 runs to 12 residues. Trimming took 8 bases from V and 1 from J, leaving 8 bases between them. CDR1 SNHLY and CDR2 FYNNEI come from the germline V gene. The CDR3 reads CASARDNYGYTF. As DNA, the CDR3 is TGTGCCAGCGCCAGGGATAACTATGGCTACACCTTC.

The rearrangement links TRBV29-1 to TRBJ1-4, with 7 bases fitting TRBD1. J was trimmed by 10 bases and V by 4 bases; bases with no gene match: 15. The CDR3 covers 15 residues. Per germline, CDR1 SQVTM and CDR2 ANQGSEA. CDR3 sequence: CSVGGPTGVKGKLFF. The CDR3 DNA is TGCAGCGTTGGGGGGCCTACAGGGGTTAAAGGAAAACTGTTTTTT.

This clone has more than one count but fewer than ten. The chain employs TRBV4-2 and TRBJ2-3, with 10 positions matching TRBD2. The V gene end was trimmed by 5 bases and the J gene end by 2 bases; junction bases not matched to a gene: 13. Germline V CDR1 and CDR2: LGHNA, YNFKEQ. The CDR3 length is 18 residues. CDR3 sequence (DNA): TGTGCCAGCAGCATTAAAGGCCTAGCGGGGGATACCACAGATACGCAGTATTTT. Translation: CASSIKGLAGDTTDTQYF.